A selection of T cell receptor beta chains follows, all from one sample in a study of long-term antiretroviral therapy in people with HIV. The method was immunoSEQ multiplex PCR; TCRdb's version includes in-frame clones alone and lacks a portion of them. There are roughly 7,400 clones in the sample; roughly 67% occur only once, and approximately 29% lies in the top ten. The sample was unsorted PBMCs, taken 0.2 years after starting antiretroviral therapy. Source of these receptors: a man aged 40-49 years with HIV. The CDR3 runs from the conserved cysteine through the conserved F or W. The D gene is left open where the match is weak. Clone sizes are given selectively: once, few, many, or a class where the clone is expanded.

cdr3_length clone_size j_call v_call d_call cdr3_aa cdr3_nt
15 once TRBJ1-5 TRBV19 . CASSIASGYYQPQHF TGTGCCAGTAGTATAGCTTCGGGATATTATCAGCCCCAGCATTTT
14 . TRBJ2-7 TRBV6-5 . CASSPDTYLFEQYF TGTGCCAGCAGCCCGGACACATATCTTTTCGAGCAGTACTTC
14 . TRBJ2-2 TRBV9 . CASSVARAAGELFF TGTGCCAGCAGCGTAGCTAGAGCGGCCGGGGAGCTGTTTTTT
18 . TRBJ2-3 TRBV5-5 . CASSFTRGTGKYTDTQYF TGTGCCAGCAGCTTTACGCGGGGGACAGGCAAATACACAGATACGCAGTATTTT
14 . TRBJ2-5 TRBV5-6 . CASSLRGSEETQYF TGTGCCAGCAGCCTAAGGGGGAGTGAAGAGACCCAGTACTTC
14 . TRBJ1-2 TRBV4-1 . CASRPGLTNYGYTF TGCGCCAGCAGACCCGGACTTACTAACTATGGCTACACCTTC
15 . TRBJ2-1 TRBV9 . CASSVEGDPRGEQFF TGTGCCAGCAGCGTAGAAGGGGACCCCAGGGGTGAGCAGTTCTTC
13 . TRBJ2-3 TRBV5-6 . CASSVTGTDTQYF TGTGCCAGCAGCGTGACAGGCACAGATACGCAGTATTTT
17 . TRBJ1-4 TRBV7-2 . CASSLARGRGTNEKLFF TGTGCCAGCAGCTTAGCGAGGGGAAGGGGGACTAATGAAAAACTGTTTTTT
12 . TRBJ2-2 TRBV5-8 . CASSWSGGELFF TGTGCCAGCAGCTGGTCGGGCGGGGAGCTGTTTTTT
15 . TRBJ2-7 TRBV5-1 TRBD2 CASSLGLAASYEQYF TGCGCCAGCAGCTTGGGACTAGCGGCCTCCTACGAGCAGTACTTC
13 . TRBJ2-7 TRBV27 . CASRGMDLYEQYF TGTGCCAGCAGGGGGATGGACCTCTACGAGCAGTACTTC
15 . TRBJ2-7 TRBV9 TRBD1 CASSVGQGALNEQYF TGTGCCAGCAGCGTAGGGCAGGGGGCGTTAAACGAGCAGTACTTC
13 . TRBJ1-4 TRBV18 . CASSPQGSEKLFF TGTGCCAGCTCACCACAGGGAAGTGAAAAACTGTTTTTT
13 . TRBJ2-2 TRBV4-2 . CASSPQMSGELFF TGTGCCAGCAGCCCCCAGATGTCCGGGGAGCTGTTTTTT
14 . TRBJ1-5 TRBV4-1 TRBD1 CASSPEQGNQPQHF TGCGCCAGCAGCCCCGAACAGGGGAATCAGCCCCAGCATTTT
16 . TRBJ2-1 TRBV27 . CASSLSGGILYNEQFF TGTGCCAGCAGTTTATCGGGCGGAATTTTATACAATGAGCAGTTCTTC
14 medium-sized TRBJ1-1 TRBV5-8 . CASSLVGRATEAFF TGTGCCAGCAGCTTGGTTGGGAGGGCCACTGAAGCTTTCTTT
14 . TRBJ1-4 TRBV6-5 TRBD1 CASSYTGGQEKLFF TGTGCCAGCAGTTACACAGGGGGACAGGAAAAACTGTTTTTT
14 . TRBJ2-7 TRBV5-5 . CASSQDSDAYEQYF TGTGCCAGCAGCCAAGATAGTGACGCCTACGAGCAGTACTTC
14 . TRBJ1-2 TRBV5-1 . CASSLPGTLLGYTF TGCGCCAGCAGCTTGCCCGGGACGCTGCTGGGCTACACCTTC
15 . TRBJ1-5 TRBV30 . CAWSPRAYSNQPQHF TGTGCCTGGAGTCCCCGGGCCTATAGCAATCAGCCCCAGCATTTT
17 . TRBJ1-1 TRBV9 . CASSRGGTGGLGTEAFF TGTGCCAGCAGCCGGGGGGGTACGGGCGGGTTGGGTACTGAAGCTTTCTTT
18 . TRBJ1-5 TRBV19 . CASSRGFLRLDSNQPQHF TGTGCCAGTAGTAGGGGGTTCCTTCGGTTAGATAGCAATCAGCCCCAGCATTTT
15 . TRBJ2-1 TRBV6-7 TRBD2 CASSYGTRVWNEQFF TGTGCCAGCAGTTACGGGACTAGGGTATGGAATGAGCAGTTCTTC
14 . TRBJ1-2 TRBV2 . CASSGISVWDGYTF TGTGCCAGCAGTGGAATTTCAGTGTGGGATGGCTACACCTTC
15 . TRBJ2-6 TRBV9 . CASSGRESGANVLTF TGTGCCAGCAGCGGCAGGGAGTCTGGGGCCAACGTCCTGACTTTC
14 . TRBJ1-1 TRBV11-2 . CASEVVGGNTEAFF TGTGCCAGCGAAGTGGTCGGGGGGAACACTGAAGCTTTCTTT
14 . TRBJ2-7 TRBV5-1 TRBD1 CASSPGQGGYEQYF TGCGCCAGCAGCCCGGGACAGGGAGGCTACGAGCAGTACTTC
16 . TRBJ2-3 TRBV27 . CASSFYGRGAIDTQYF TGTGCCAGCAGTTTCTACGGACGGGGGGCAATAGATACGCAGTATTTT
12 . TRBJ1-5 TRBV5-6 . CASSLEDQPQHF TGTGCCAGCAGCTTGGAGGATCAGCCCCAGCATTTT
13 . TRBJ1-4 TRBV18 . CASSPGGNEKLFF TGTGCCAGCTCACCGGGGGGTAATGAAAAACTGTTTTTT
18 . TRBJ2-1 TRBV18 TRBD2 CASSLGTSGGRGYNEQFF TGTGCCAGCTCACTTGGGACTAGCGGGGGCCGGGGCTACAATGAGCAGTTCTTC
15 once TRBJ1-2 TRBV10-3 TRBD1 CAISEPGQGAYGYTF TGTGCCATCAGTGAACCAGGACAGGGGGCCTATGGCTACACCTTC
13 . TRBJ1-5 TRBV6-1 . CASIRDFSQPQHF TGTGCCAGCATCAGGGATTTTAGTCAGCCCCAGCATTTT
14 . TRBJ1-2 TRBV5-1 . CASSNNLGVYGYTF TGCGCCAGCAGCAACAACCTGGGGGTATACGGCTACACCTTC
16 . TRBJ2-3 TRBV5-1 TRBD1 CASSLQAGGFTDTQYF TGCGCCAGCAGCTTGCAGGCAGGGGGTTTCACAGATACGCAGTATTTT
15 . TRBJ1-4 TRBV5-5 TRBD1 CASSLGGQVNEKLFF TGTGCCAGCAGCTTGGGGGGACAGGTTAATGAAAAACTGTTTTTT
14 . TRBJ2-2 TRBV29-1 . CSVREGADTGELFF TGCAGCGTTAGGGAGGGGGCGGACACCGGGGAGCTGTTTTTT
16 . TRBJ2-1 TRBV5-1 TRBD2 CASSLRLAGLVDEQFF TGCGCCAGCAGCCTCCGACTAGCGGGGTTGGTGGATGAGCAGTTCTTC
17 . TRBJ2-7 TRBV7-8 TRBD2 CASSLEIRASGGAWQYF TGTGCCAGCAGCTTAGAAATTAGGGCTAGCGGGGGGGCCTGGCAGTACTTC
13 . TRBJ1-1 TRBV5-6 . CASSLENKPEAFF TGTGCCAGCAGCTTGGAAAATAAACCTGAAGCTTTCTTT
13 . TRBJ1-1 TRBV11-1 . CASSLGIGFEAFF TGTGCCAGCAGCTTAGGAATAGGGTTTGAAGCTTTCTTT
14 . TRBJ2-1 TRBV7-9 TRBD1 CASSLATGVNEQFF TGTGCCAGCAGCTTAGCGACAGGGGTGAATGAGCAGTTCTTC
15 . TRBJ2-1 TRBV30 . CAWSVSSFSYNEQFF TGTGCCTGGAGTGTAAGCAGCTTCTCCTACAATGAGCAGTTCTTC
17 few TRBJ1-3 TRBV7-8 . CASSLDGRGQGGNTIYF TGTGCCAGCAGCTTAGACGGGCGGGGTCAGGGAGGAAACACCATATATTTT
14 . TRBJ2-7 TRBV12-5 . CASGSGRQGGEQYF TGTGCTAGTGGTTCGGGGCGGCAGGGTGGCGAGCAGTACTTC